The count of the clone carrying this TCR beta chain is one. The record originates from a study of blood T cell repertoires in COVID-19. Study background: Acute-phase and convalescent COVID-19 samples originated in the United States, Italy and Spain. Nucleic acid was either cDNA or gDNA, and it came from T cells, B-cell-depleted T cells, or PBMCs.

This CDR3 contains 15 residues. Germline CDR1 and CDR2: MNHEY and SVGAGI. Germline trimming cut 7 bases from V and 1 base from J; bases unmatched to any gene: 7. The data were produced by immunoSEQ multiplex PCR, yet TCRdb's version contains in-frame clones alone and is incomplete. The repertoire consists of 75,000 to 90,000 clones, with roughly 80% occurring once and the leading ten covering 35% to 40%. Enrolled during active infection, Seattle patients were then followed longitudinally. Specimen: peripheral blood. This clonotype originated in a man aged 60 to 75 with COVID-19, enrolled during active disease. This chain joins TRBV6-5 and TRBJ2-5, with 9 bases matching TRBD2. CDR3 loop: CASIRERGAQETQYF. The DNA of the CDR3 is TGTGCCAGCATTCGAGAGCGGGGGGCCCAAGAGACCCAGTACTTC.